Below, one TCR beta chain is given with its context. In the original processing: Amplification of reference gene primers provided the estimated nucleated cell counts. Assay: immunoSEQ multiplex PCR; the TCRdb copy retains only in-frame clones and omits some. That table furnishes V, J and clone size, whereas the DNA furnished D and trimming. The sample records a few hundred thousand clones, 75% to 90% being singletons. This entry comes from a study of blood T cell repertoires in COVID-19. Looking at the study overall: Acute and convalescent COVID-19 samples came from the United States, Italy and Spain. Nucleic acid was either cDNA or gDNA, and it came from T cells, B-cell-depleted T cells, or PBMCs.

This CDR3 has 13 amino acids. V dropped 6 bases and J dropped 3 bases, with 12 bases sitting between them. The genes are TRBV12-3 or TRBV12-4 and TRBJ2-7; maybe TRBD1 (6 bases). The sequenced sample consisted of PBMCs or T cells enriched from blood (not recorded which). This clonotype originated in a woman aged 18-29 years in a cohort exposed to, infected with or recovered from COVID-19 (not recorded which). CDR3 sequence reads: CASSSLDSYEQYF. The DNA for the CDR3 is TGTGCCAGCAGCTCTCTGGACAGCTACGAGCAGTACTTC.